Listed here is a single T cell receptor (beta chain). Its target is not known. Only in-frame clones appear in the TCRdb table, and some are missing; sequencing was by immunoSEQ multiplex PCR. Of 380,000 or so clones listed, roughly 90% are singletons. This sample is drawn from a study of Ad26.COV2.S vaccination and SARS-CoV-2 variants. Whole-study results and caveats: People who got the vaccine had more spike-specific TCR breadth than people who got placebo.

Per germline, CDR1 SGHAT and CDR2 FQNNGV. The V end was cut by 1 base, the J end by 5 bases, with 11 bases between. The CDR3 is made up of 14 amino acids. This sample's treatment: about 20 received Ad26.COV2.S at low or high dose, single or two shots; 5 received placebo; per-sample allocation not given. The investigators took samples on day 63 after the first vaccine or placebo injection. This chain connects TRBV11-2 to TRBJ1-2; D ambiguous. The TCR comes from a person aged 18 to 65 who received the Ad26.COV2.S COVID-19 vaccine or a placebo. The specimen was peripheral blood, collected in a trial of Ad26.COV2.S vaccine versus placebo. This CDR3 reads CASSLVPDSYGYTF. The CDR3 nucleotides are TGTGCCAGCAGCTTAGTGCCAGACTCGTATGGCTACACCTTC.